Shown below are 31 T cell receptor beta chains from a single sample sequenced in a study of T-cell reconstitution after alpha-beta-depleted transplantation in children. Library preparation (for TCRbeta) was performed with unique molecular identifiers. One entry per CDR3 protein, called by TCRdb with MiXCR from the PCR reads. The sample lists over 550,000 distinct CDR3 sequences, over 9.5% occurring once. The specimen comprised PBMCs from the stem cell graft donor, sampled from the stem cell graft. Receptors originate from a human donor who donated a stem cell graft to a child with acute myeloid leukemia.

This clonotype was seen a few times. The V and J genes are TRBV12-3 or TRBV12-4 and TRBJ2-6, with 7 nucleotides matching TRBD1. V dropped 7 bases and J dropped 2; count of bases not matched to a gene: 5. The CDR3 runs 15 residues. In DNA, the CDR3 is TGTGCCAGCAACCTCGGGACAGCTGGGGCCAACGTCCTGACTTTC. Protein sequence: CASNLGTAGANVLTF.

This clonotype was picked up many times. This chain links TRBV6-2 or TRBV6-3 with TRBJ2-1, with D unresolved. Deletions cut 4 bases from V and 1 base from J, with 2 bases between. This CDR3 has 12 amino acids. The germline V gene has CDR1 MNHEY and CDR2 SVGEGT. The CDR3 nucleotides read TGTGCCAGCAGTTGGTCCTACAATGAGCAGTTCTTC. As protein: CASSWSYNEQFF.

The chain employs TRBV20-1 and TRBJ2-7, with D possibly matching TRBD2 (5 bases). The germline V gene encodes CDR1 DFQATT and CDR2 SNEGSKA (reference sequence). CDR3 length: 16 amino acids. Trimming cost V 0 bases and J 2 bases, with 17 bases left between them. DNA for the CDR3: TGCAGTGCTAGAGATCTGGGGAGCCCGCTCCCCTACGAGCAGTACTTC. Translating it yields CSARDLGSPLPYEQYF.

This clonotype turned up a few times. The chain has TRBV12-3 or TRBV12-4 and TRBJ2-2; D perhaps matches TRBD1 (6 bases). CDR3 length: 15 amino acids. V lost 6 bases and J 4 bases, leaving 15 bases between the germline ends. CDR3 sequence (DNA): TGTGCCAGCAGCCCGCCTGGACAGAGCACCGGGGAGCTGTTTTTT. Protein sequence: CASSPPGQSTGELFF.

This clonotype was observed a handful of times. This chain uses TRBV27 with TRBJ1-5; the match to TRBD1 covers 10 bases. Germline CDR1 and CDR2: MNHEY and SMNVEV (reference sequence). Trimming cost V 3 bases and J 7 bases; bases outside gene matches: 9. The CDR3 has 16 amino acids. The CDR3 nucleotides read TGTGCCAGCAGTTTGGGCAGGACAGGGGGATGGCAGCCCCAGCATTTT. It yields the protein CASSLGRTGGWQPQHF.

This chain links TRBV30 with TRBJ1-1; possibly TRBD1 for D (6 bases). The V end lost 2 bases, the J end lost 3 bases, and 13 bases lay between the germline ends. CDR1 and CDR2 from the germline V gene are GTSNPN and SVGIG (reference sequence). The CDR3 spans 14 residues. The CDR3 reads CAWSSPQGYTEAFF. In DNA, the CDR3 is TGTGCCTGGAGTTCTCCTCAGGGGTACACTGAAGCTTTCTTT.

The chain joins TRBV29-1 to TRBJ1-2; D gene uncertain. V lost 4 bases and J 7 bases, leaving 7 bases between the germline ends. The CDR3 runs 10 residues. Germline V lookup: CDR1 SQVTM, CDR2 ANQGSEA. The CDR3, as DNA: TGCAGCGTTGGGGAGGGTGGCTACACCTTC. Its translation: CSVGEGGYTF.

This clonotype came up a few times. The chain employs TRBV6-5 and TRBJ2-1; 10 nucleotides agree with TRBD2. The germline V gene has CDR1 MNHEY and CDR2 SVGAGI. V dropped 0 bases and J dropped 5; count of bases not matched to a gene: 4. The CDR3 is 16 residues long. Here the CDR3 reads CASSYSPSGSHNEQFF. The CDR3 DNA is TGTGCCAGCAGTTACTCGCCTAGCGGGAGCCACAATGAGCAGTTCTTC.

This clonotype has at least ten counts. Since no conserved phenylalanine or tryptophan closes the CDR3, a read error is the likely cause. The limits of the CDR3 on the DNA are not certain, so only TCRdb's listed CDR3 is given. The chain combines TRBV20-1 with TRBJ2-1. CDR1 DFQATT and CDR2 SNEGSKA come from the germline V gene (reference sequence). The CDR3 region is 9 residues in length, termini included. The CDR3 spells CRARDSFLA.

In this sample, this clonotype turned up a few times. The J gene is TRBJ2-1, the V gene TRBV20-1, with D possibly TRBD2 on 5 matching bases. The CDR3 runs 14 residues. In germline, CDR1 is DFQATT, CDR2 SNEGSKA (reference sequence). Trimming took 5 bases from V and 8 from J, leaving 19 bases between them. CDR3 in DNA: TGCAGTGCTTTGGACTCCTTGTTAAGGGATGAGCAGTTCTTC. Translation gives CSALDSLLRDEQFF.

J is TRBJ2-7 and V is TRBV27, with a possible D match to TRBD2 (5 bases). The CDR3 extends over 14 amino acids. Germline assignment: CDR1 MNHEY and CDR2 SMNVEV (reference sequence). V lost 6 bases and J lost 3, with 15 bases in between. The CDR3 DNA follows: TGTGCCAGCAGATTTAGCGACGGGGTCTACGAGCAGTACTTC. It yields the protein CASRFSDGVYEQYF.

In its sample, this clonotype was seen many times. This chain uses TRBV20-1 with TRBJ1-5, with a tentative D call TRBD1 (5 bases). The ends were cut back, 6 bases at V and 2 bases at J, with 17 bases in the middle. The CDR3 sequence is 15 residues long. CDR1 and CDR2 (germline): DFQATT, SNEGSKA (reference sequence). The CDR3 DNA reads TGCAGTGCAGGGGCAGGACTGGCGGGCAATCAGCCCCAGCATTTT. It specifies CSAGAGLAGNQPQHF.

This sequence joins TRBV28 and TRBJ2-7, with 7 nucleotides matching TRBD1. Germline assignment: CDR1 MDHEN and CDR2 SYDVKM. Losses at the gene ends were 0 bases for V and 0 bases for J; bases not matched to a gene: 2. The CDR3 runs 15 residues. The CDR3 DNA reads TGTGCCAGCAGTTTATGGGGACAGAACTCCTACGAGCAGTACTTC. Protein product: CASSLWGQNSYEQYF.

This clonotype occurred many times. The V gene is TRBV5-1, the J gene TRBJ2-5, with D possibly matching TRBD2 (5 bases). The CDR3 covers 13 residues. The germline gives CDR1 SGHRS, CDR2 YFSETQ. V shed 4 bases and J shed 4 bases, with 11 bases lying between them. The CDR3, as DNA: TGCGCCAGCAGCCTAGAGCGGTTAGAGACCCAGTACTTC. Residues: CASSLERLETQYF. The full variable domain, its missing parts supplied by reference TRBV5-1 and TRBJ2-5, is KAGVTQTPRYLIKTRGQQVTLSCSPISGHRSVSWYQQTPGQGLQFLFEYFSETQRNKGNFPGRFSGRQFSNSRSEMNVSTLELGDSALYLCASSLERLETQYFGPGTRLLVL.

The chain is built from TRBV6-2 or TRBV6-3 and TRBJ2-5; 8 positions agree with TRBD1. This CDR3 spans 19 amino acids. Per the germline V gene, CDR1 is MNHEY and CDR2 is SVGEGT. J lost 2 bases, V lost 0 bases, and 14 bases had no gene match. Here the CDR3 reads CASSYSHGTTGQAQETQYF. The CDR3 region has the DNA TGTGCCAGCAGTTACTCTCACGGCACCACGGGACAGGCACAAGAGACCCAGTACTTC.

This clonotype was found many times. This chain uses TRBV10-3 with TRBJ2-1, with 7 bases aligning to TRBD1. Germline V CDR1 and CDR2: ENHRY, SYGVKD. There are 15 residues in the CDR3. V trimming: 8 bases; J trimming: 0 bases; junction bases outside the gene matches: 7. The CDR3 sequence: CAIAREGASYNEQFF. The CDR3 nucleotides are TGTGCCATCGCCCGAGAGGGGGCCTCCTACAATGAGCAGTTCTTC.

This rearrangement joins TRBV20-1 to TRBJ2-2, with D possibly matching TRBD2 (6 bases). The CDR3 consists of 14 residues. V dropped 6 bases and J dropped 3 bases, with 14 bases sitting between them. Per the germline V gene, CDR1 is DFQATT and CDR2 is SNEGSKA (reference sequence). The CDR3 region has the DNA TGCAGTGCACCGACGGGACTCCACACCGGGGAGCTGTTTTTT. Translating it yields CSAPTGLHTGELFF.

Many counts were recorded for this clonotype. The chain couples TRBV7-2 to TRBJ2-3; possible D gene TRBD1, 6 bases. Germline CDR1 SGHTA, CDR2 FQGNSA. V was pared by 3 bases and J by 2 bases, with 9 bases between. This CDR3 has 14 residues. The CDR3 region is CASSFRGPTDTQYF. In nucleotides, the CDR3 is TGTGCCAGCAGCTTCAGGGGTCCCACAGATACGCAGTATTTT.

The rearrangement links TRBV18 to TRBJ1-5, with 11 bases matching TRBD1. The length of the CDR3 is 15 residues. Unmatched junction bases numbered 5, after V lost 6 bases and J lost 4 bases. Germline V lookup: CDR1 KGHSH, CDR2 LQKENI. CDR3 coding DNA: TGTGCCAGCTCGAGAGGGACAGGGGGTAATCAGCCCCAGCATTTT. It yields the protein CASSRGTGGNQPQHF.

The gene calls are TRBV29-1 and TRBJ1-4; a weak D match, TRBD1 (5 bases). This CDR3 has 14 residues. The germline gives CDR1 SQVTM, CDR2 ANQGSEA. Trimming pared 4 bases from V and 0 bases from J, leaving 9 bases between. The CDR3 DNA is TGCAGCGTTGTAAAGGGACCAACTAATGAAAAACTGTTTTTT. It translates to CSVVKGPTNEKLFF.

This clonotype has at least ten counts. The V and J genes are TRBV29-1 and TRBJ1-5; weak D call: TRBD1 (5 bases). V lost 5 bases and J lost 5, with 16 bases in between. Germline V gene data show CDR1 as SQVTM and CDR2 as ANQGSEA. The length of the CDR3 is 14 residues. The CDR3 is CSVRTGGGDQPQHF. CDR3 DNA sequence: TGCAGCGTTCGCACAGGCGGGGGAGATCAGCCCCAGCATTTT.

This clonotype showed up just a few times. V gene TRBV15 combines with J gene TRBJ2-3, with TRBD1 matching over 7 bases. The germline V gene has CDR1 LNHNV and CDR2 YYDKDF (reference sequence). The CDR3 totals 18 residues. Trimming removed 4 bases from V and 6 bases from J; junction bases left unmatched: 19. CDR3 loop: CATSTGRGSTDTMDTQYF. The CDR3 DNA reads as TGTGCCACCAGCACTGGCAGGGGGTCGACAGATACGATGGATACGCAGTATTTT.

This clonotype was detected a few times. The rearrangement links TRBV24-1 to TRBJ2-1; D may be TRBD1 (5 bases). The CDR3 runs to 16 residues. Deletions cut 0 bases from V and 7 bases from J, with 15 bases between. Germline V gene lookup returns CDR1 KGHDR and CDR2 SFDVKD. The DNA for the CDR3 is TGTGCCACCAGTGATTTGATCTGGGCAGGGTTGAATGAGCAGTTCTTC. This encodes CATSDLIWAGLNEQFF.

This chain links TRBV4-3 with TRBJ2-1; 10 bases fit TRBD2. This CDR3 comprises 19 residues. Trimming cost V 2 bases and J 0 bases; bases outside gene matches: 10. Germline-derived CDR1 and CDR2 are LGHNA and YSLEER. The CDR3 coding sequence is TGCGCCAGCAGCCAAACCCGACTCACTAGCGGGATCTCCTACAATGAGCAGTTCTTC. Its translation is CASSQTRLTSGISYNEQFF.

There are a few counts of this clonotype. The CDR3 sequence is CSARGPYGSGVTDTQYF. The CDR3 DNA sequence: TGCAGTGCTAGAGGCCCTTATGGTAGCGGGGTAACAGATACGCAGTATTTT. The chain recombines TRBV20-1 with TRBJ2-3, with 8 bases aligning to TRBD2. The CDR3 sequence is 17 residues long. V shed 1 base and J 3 bases; nucleotides not matched to a gene: 12. Germline V gene lookup returns CDR1 DFQATT and CDR2 SNEGSKA (reference sequence).

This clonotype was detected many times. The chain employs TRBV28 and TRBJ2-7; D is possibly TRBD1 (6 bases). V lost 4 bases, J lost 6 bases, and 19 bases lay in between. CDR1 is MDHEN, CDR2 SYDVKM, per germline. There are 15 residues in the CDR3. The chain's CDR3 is CASSSLQQGPPEQYF. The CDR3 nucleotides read TGTGCCAGCAGTTCCCTCCAACAGGGTCCCCCCGAGCAGTACTTC.

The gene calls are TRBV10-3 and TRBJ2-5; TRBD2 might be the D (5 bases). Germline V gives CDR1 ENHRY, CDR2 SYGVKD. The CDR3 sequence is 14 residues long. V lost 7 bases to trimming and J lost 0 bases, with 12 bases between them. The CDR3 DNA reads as TGTGCCATCAAAGGCGGGTATGACCAAGAGACCCAGTACTTC. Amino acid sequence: CAIKGGYDQETQYF.

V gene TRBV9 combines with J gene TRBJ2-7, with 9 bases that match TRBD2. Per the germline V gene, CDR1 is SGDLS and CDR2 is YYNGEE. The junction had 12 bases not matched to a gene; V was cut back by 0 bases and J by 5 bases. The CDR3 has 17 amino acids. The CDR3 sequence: CASSVAPGGSGRNEQYF. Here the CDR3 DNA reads TGTGCCAGCAGCGTAGCTCCGGGTGGTAGCGGGAGAAACGAGCAGTACTTC.

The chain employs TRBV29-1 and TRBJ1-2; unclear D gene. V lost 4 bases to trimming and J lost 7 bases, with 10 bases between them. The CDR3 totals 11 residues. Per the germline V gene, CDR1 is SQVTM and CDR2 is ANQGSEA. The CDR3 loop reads CSVVQDGGYTF. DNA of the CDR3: TGCAGCGTTGTCCAGGACGGTGGCTACACCTTC.

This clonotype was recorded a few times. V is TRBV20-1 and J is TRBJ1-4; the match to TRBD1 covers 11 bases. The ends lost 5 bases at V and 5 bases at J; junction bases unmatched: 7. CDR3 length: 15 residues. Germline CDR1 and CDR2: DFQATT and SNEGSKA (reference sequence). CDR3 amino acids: CSAPGTGGSNEKLFF. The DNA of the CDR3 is TGCAGTGCTCCCGGGACAGGGGGATCAAATGAAAAACTGTTTTTT.

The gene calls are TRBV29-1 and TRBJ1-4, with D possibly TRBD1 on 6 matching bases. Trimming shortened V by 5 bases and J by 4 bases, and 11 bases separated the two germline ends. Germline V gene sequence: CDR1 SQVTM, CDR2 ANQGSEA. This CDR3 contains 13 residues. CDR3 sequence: CSVLGGINEKLFF. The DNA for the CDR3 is TGCAGCGTTTTAGGGGGAATTAATGAAAAACTGTTTTTT.